This TCR beta chain appears in the sequencing data of a study of OX40 agonist ivuxolimab in advanced cancers. Across the study: Prior anti-PD-1, anti-PD-L1 or anti-CTLA-4 therapy was allowed; 40% to 50% had some. Study-level points and caveats: Antigen specificity of clonally expanded peripheral T cells was not established. Among the least clonally expanded were partial responders at 0.1-3.0 mg/kg.

Libraries were prepared by immunoSEQ multiplex PCR; TCRdb keeps only in-frame clonotypes and omits some of them. Here the sample spans about 72,000 clones, about 87% being singletons. Trimming took 5 bases from V and 1 from J, leaving 15 bases between them. The CDR3 loop spans 15 amino acids. In germline, CDR1 is SEHNR, CDR2 FQNEAQ (reference sequence). Peripheral blood came from all dose cohorts at three timepoints. About this clone: As yet, its antigen is unknown.

This TCR was recovered from an adult with an advanced solid tumor such as melanoma, head and neck, liver or kidney cancer. Sequenced here: CD4+ or CD8+ T cells sorted from blood, sampled in a trial of the OX40 agonist ivuxolimab. The rearrangement links TRBV7-9 to TRBJ2-7; D is perhaps TRBD2 (6 bases). The CDR3 reads CASSPPRRGSYEQYF. CDR3 DNA: TGTGCCAGCAGCCCCCCCCGGCGGGGTTCCTACGAGCAGTACTTC.